This TCR beta chain was sequenced in a study of blood T cell repertoires in COVID-19. As for the study in general: The samples span acute and convalescent COVID-19 from the United States, Italy and Spain. PBMCs, B-cell-depleted T cells, or T cells were the source of the cDNA or gDNA that made up the material.

The cohort comprised adults aged about 18 to 100 years residing in 24 US areas. In the original processing: The authors estimated nucleated cell counts from reference gene primer amplification. Measured with immunoSEQ multiplex PCR; TCRdb has only the in-frame clones, and not every one. V and J calls and clone size are copied from that table; D and trimming were computed from the DNA. Here the sample spans approximately 240,000 clones, about 80% being singletons. This CDR3 region has 13 residues. Germline V CDR1 and CDR2: MNHEY, SVGAGI. The V end was cut by 2 bases, the J end by 4 bases, with 8 bases between.

This sequence originates from a woman in her 40s with acute COVID-19. This chain uses TRBV6-5 with TRBJ1-2; tentative D call: TRBD1 (5 bases). The specimen was PBMCs or T cells enriched from blood (not recorded which). Here the CDR3 reads CASSYGAGYGYTF. For the CDR3, the DNA is TGTGCCAGCAGTTACGGGGCAGGCTATGGCTACACCTTC.